This T cell receptor (beta chain) was profiled in a study of memory CD4+ T cells and cytomegalovirus serostatus. Study observations and caveats: CD4+ memory repertoires contained about 40% of the 164 reported CMV TCRbeta sequences.

The sort gate was single viable CD3+CD4+CD8-CD45RO+ cells for memory CD4+ T cells. Serostatus was set by detecting CMV pp150, pp28, p38, p52 IgG. V shed 7 bases, J shed 0 bases, and the junction held 6 bases outside the gene matches. The CDR3 has 15 residues. The V gene's germline CDR1 is SQVTM and CDR2 ANQGSEA. Clones were sequenced by immunoSEQ multiplex PCR, and TCRdb holds only the in-frame ones, with some missing. The sample yields over 75,000 clones, 75% to 85% seen once. A word on this clone: Its specificity is unknown.

This rearrangement joins TRBV29-1 to TRBJ2-7; 13 bases map to TRBD2. The sequence derives from an adult in good health and CMV-seropositive. Source material: memory CD4+ T cells from blood. The CDR3 region is CSAFRLAGGSYEQYF. Written as DNA, the CDR3 is TGCAGCGCTTTTCGACTAGCGGGAGGCTCCTACGAGCAGTACTTC.